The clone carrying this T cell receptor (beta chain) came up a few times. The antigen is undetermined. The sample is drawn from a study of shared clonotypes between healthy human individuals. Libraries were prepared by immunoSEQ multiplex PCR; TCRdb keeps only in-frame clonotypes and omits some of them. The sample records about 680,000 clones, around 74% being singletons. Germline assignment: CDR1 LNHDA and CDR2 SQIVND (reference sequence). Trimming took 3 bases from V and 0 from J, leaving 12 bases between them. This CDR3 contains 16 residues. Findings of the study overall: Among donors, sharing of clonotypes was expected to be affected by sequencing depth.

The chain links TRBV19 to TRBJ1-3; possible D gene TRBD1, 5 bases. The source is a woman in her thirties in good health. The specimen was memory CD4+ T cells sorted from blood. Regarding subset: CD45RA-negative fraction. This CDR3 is CASSIGGRSSGNTIYF. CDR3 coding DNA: TGTGCCAGTAGTATTGGGGGAAGAAGCTCTGGAAACACCATATATTTT.